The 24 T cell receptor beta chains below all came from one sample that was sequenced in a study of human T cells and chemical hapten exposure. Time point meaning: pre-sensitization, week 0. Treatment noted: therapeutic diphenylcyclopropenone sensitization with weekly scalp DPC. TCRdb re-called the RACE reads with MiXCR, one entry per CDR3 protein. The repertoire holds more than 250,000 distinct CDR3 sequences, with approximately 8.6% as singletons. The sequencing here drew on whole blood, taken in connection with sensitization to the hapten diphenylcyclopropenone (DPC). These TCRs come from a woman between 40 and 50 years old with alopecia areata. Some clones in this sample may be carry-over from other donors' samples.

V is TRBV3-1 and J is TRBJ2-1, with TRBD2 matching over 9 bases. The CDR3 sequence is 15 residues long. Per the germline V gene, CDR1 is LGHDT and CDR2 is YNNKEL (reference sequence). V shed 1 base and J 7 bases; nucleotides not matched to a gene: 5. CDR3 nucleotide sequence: TGTGCCAGCAGCCAAGTGTCCCTAGCGGGAAATGAGCAGTTCTTC. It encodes CASSQVSLAGNEQFF.

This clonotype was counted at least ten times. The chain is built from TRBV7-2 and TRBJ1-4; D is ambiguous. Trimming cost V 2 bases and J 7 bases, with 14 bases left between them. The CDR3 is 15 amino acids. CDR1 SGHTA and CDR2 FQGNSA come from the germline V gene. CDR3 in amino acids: CASSLYGIISEKLFF. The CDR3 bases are TGTGCCAGCAGCTTATACGGGATAATCAGTGAAAAACTGTTTTTT.

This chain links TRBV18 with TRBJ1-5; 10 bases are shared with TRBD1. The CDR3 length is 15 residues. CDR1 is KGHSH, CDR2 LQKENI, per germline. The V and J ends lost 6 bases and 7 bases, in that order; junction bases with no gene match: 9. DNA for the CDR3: TGTGCCAGCTCGTTCGACAGGGGGCCTGCCCAGCCCCAGCATTTT. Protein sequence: CASSFDRGPAQPQHF.

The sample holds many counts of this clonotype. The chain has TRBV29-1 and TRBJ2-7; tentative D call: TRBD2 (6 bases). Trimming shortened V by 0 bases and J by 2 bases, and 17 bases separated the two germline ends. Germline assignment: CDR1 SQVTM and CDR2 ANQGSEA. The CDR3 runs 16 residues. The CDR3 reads CSVEDSGLPGAYEQYF. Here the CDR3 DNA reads TGCAGCGTTGAAGATTCGGGACTCCCGGGGGCCTACGAGCAGTACTTC.

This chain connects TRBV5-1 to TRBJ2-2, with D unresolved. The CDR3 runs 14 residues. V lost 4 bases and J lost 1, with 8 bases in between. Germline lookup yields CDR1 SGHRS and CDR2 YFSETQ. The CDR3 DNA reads TGCGCCAGCAGCCCGCTAGTGAACACCGGGGAGCTGTTTTTT. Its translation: CASSPLVNTGELFF. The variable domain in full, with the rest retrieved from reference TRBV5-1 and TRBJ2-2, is KAGVTQTPRYLIKTRGQQVTLSCSPISGHRSVSWYQQTPGQGLQFLFEYFSETQRNKGNFPGRFSGRQFSNSRSEMNVSTLELGDSALYLCASSPLVNTGELFFGEGSRLTVL.

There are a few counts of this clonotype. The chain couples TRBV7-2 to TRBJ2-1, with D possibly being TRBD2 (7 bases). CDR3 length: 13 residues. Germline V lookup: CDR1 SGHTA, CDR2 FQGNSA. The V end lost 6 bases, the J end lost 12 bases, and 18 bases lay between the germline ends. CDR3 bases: TGTGCCAGCAGAAGGGGGGCGGGAGACCGGCAGTTCTTC. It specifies CASRRGAGDRQFF.

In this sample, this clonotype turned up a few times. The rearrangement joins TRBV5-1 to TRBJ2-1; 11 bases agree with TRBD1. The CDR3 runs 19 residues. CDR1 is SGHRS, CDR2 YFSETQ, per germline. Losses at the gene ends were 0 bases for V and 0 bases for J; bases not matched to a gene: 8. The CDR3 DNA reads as TGCGCCAGCAGCTTGGCCATGGGGACAGGGGGAAACTCCTACAATGAGCAGTTCTTC. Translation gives CASSLAMGTGGNSYNEQFF.

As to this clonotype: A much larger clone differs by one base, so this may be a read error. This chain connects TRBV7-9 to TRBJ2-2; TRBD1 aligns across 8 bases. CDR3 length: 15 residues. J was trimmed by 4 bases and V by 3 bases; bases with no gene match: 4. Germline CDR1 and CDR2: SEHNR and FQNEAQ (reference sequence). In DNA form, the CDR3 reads TGTGCCAGCAGCTTGTCAGGGGGCTTCACCGGGGAGCTGTTTTTT. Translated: CASSLSGGFTGELFF.

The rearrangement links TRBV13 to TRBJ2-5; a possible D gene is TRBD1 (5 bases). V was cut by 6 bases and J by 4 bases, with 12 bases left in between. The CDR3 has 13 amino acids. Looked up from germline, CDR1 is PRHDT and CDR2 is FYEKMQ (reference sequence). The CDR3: CASSRYGAETQYF. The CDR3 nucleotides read TGTGCCAGCAGTCGTTATGGGGCAGAGACCCAGTACTTC.

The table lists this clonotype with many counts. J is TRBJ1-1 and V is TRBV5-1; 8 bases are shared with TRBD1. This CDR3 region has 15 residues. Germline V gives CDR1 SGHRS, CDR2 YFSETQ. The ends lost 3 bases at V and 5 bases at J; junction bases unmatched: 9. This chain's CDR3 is CASSSHTGGGTEAFF. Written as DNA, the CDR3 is TGCGCCAGCAGCTCCCACACAGGGGGAGGGACTGAAGCTTTCTTT.

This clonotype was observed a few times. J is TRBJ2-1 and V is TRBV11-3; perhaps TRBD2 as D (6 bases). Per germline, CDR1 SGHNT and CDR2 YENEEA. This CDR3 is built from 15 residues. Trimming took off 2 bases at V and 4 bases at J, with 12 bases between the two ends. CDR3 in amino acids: CASSLNGGTYNEQFF. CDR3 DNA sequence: TGTGCCAGCAGCTTAAACGGAGGGACGTACAATGAGCAGTTCTTC.

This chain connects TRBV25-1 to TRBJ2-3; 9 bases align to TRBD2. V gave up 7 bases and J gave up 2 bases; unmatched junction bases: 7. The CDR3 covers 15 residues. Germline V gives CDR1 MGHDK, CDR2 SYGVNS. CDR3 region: CASIPTSGLTDTQYF. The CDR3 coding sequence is TGTGCCAGCATTCCGACTAGCGGACTCACAGATACGCAGTATTTT.

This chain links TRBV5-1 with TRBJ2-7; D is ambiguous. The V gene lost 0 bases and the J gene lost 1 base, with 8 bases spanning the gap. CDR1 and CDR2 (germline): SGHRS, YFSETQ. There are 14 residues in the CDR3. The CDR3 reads CASSLAAHSYEQYF. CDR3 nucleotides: TGCGCCAGCAGCTTGGCGGCTCATTCCTACGAGCAGTACTTC.

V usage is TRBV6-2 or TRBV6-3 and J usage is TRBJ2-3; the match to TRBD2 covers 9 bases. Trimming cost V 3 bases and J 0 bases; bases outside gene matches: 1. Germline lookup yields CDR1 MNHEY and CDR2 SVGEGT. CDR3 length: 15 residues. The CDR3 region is CASSYAGGSTDTQYF. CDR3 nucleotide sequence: TGTGCCAGCAGTTATGCGGGAGGGAGCACAGATACGCAGTATTTT.

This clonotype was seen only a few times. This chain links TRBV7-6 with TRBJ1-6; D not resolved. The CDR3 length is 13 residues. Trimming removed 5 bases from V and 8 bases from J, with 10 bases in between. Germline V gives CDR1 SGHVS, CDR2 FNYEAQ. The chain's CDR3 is CASSTRPYSPLHF. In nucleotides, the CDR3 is TGTGCCAGCAGCACTAGGCCCTATTCACCCCTCCACTTT.

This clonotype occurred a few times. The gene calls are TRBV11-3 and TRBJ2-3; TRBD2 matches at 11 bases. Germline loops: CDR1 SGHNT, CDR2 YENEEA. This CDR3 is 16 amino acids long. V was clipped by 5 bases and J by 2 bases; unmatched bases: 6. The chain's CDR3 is CASSPGTSGVTDTQYF. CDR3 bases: TGTGCCAGCAGCCCCGGGACTAGCGGAGTCACAGATACGCAGTATTTT.

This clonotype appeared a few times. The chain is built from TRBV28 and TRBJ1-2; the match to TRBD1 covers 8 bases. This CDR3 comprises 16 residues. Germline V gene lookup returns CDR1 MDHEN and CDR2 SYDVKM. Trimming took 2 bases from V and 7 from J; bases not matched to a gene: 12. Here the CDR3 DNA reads TGTGCCAGCAGTTTAAACCCGGGACAGGACGTCGCTGGCTACACCTTC. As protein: CASSLNPGQDVAGYTF.

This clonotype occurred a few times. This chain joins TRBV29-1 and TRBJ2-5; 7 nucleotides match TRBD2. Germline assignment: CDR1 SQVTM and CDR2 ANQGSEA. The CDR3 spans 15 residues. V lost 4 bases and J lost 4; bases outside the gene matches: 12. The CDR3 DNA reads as TGCAGCGTTGCACCCCGGGAGGACGGTCGAGAGACCCAGTACTTC. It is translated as CSVAPREDGRETQYF.

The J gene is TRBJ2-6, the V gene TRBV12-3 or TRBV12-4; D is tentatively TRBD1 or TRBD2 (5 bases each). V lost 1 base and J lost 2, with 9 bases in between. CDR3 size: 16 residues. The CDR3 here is CASSLVGTAGANVLTF. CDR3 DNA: TGTGCCAGCAGTTTAGTAGGGACCGCTGGGGCCAACGTCCTGACTTTC.

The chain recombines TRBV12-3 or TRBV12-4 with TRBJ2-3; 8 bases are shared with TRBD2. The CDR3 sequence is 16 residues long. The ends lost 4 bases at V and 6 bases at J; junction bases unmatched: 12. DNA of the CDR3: TGTGCCAGCAGTTACAGCGGGAGTACCTTTTCCGATACGCAGTATTTT. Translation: CASSYSGSTFSDTQYF.

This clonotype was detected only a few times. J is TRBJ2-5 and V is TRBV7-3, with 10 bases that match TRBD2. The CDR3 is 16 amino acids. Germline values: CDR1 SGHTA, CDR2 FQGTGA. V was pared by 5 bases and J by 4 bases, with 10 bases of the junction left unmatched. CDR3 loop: CASSPGLAVPPETQYF. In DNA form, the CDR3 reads TGTGCCAGCAGCCCCGGACTAGCGGTTCCTCCAGAGACCCAGTACTTC.

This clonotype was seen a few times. The CDR3 nucleotides read TGCAGTGCTGGAACAGGCGGCAATCAGCCCCAGCATTTT. It yields the protein CSAGTGGNQPQHF. This sequence joins TRBV20-1 and TRBJ1-5, with a tentative D call TRBD1 (5 bases). This CDR3 is built from 13 residues. V lost 5 bases and J 2 bases, leaving 10 bases between the germline ends. CDR1 and CDR2 from the germline V gene are DFQATT and SNEGSKA (reference sequence).

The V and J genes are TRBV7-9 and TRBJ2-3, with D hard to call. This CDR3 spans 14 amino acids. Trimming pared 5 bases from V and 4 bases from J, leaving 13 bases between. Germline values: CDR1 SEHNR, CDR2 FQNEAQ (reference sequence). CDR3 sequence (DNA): TGTGCCAGCAGCCCAAGTATCGCGTCAGATACGCAGTATTTT. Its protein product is CASSPSIASDTQYF.

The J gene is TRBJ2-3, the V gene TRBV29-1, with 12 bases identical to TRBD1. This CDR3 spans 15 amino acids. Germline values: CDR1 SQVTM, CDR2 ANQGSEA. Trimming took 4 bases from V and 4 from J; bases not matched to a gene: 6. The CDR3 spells CSVAGGTGGADTQYF. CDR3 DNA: TGCAGCGTTGCGGGCGGGACAGGGGGCGCAGATACGCAGTATTTT.